This T cell receptor (beta chain) was retrieved from a study of blood T cells in healthy people across ages. Broader study findings: The unknown donor CMV status may have confounded expanded clonotype changes.

Deletions cut 4 bases from V and 6 bases from J, with 12 bases between. The CDR3 is made up of 13 amino acids. CDR1 and CDR2 (germline): MNHEY, SVGAGI. This clonotype occurred once. Its antigen is as yet unknown. Sample-barcoded 5' priming and a J-beta primer mix drove a second PCR of roughly 6 to 12 cycles. Using its own MiXCR run on the 5' RACE reads, TCRdb lists one record per CDR3 protein. Of 1 million to 1.2 million distinct CDR3 sequences in the sample, 35% to 40% were seen once. The sample comprised blood. The sequence was collected from a man younger than 35 in good health. The rearrangement joins TRBV6-5 to TRBJ1-2, with a possible D match to TRBD1 (6 bases). In nucleotides, the CDR3 is TGTGCCAGCAGTTGGCGGGGGCAGGATGGCTACACCTTC. Translated, it gives CASSWRGQDGYTF.